These 7 T cell receptor beta chains came from one sample sequenced in a study of T cell changes during pregnancy in multiple sclerosis. The method was immunoSEQ multiplex PCR; TCRdb's version includes in-frame clones alone and lacks a portion of them. The profile covers tens of thousands of clones, with about 91% appearing a single time and around 5.2% taken by the ten largest. This material consisted of CD8+ T cells from peripheral blood mononuclear cells, taken before pregnancy. The origin of the receptors is a female donor with multiple sclerosis, enrolled in a pregnancy study.

This chain connects TRBV9 to TRBJ2-3, with TRBD1 matching over 9 bases. Trimming took 3 bases from V and 3 from J; bases not matched to a gene: 14. The CDR3 consists of 18 residues. Germline lookup yields CDR1 SGDLS and CDR2 YYNGEE. The CDR3 nucleotides read TGTGCCAGCAGCGCCGTCCCGGGACAGGGCTTGACGACAGATACGCAGTATTTT. Amino acid sequence: CASSAVPGQGLTTDTQYF.

This chain uses TRBV2 with TRBJ1-1, with TRBD1 identical over 8 bases. Germline loops: CDR1 SNHLY, CDR2 FYNNEI. The V segment lost 11 bases and the J segment 5 bases; nucleotides outside the gene matches: 10. The CDR3 covers 13 residues. CDR3 coding DNA: TGTGCCCGCGCAGGGGGCGGTTGGACTGAAGCTTTCTTT. This gives the protein CARAGGGWTEAFF.

The V and J genes are TRBV19 and TRBJ1-5; D is uncertain. The CDR3 is 13 amino acids. Per the germline V gene, CDR1 is LNHDA and CDR2 is SQIVND (reference sequence). Between the trimmed V and J ends, which lost 2 bases and 4 bases, there was a span of 6 bases. The CDR3 protein is CASSIWTNQPQHF. CDR3 sequence (DNA): TGTGCCAGTAGTATATGGACTAATCAGCCCCAGCATTTT.

V and J are TRBV6-5 and TRBJ1-4; D remains ambiguous. The CDR3 totals 15 residues. From germline, CDR1 is MNHEY and CDR2 SVGAGI. V was trimmed by 0 bases and J by 6 bases, leaving 11 bases between them. The CDR3 sequence: CASSYSQRGDEKLFF. CDR3 DNA: TGTGCCAGCAGTTACTCCCAACGCGGGGATGAAAAACTGTTTTTT.

The chain carries TRBV2 and TRBJ1-3, with a tentative D call TRBD1 (5 bases). Germline assignment: CDR1 SNHLY and CDR2 FYNNEI. V lost 6 bases and J 2 bases, leaving 11 bases between the germline ends. The CDR3 extends over 14 amino acids. The CDR3 coding sequence is TGTGCCAGCAGGAAGGGAGGGGCTGGAAACACCATATATTTT. Translated: CASRKGGAGNTIYF.

The rearrangement joins TRBV6-5 to TRBJ2-1; 7 bases fit TRBD1. CDR1 MNHEY and CDR2 SVGAGI come from the germline V gene. Unmatched junction bases numbered 8, after V lost 0 bases and J lost 6 bases. This CDR3 is built from 16 residues. The CDR3: CASSYSTGQVSNEQFF. The CDR3 coding sequence is TGTGCCAGCAGTTACTCGACAGGACAGGTCTCCAATGAGCAGTTCTTC.

The V and J genes are TRBV11-1 and TRBJ1-2; D call uncertain. Germline CDR1 is SGHAT and CDR2 is FQDESV (reference sequence). The CDR3 has 11 residues. Trimming took off 4 bases at V and 7 bases at J, with 7 bases between the two ends. The CDR3 sequence: CASSSTAGYTF. CDR3 bases: TGTGCCAGCAGCTCTACAGCTGGCTACACCTTC.